These 8 T cell receptor beta chains came from one sample sequenced in a study of blood T cell repertoires in COVID-19. Here immunoSEQ multiplex PCR was the method, and the copy in TCRdb shows in-frame clones only, minus some. The data contain approximately 190,000 clones, around 87% of them seen just once; the ten biggest clones take up approximately 25%. The sequenced material came from PBMCs or T cells enriched from blood (not recorded which). The source of these receptors is a woman aged 40 to 49 in a cohort exposed to, infected with or recovered from COVID-19 (not recorded which).

This chain connects TRBV19 to TRBJ1-2; TRBD1 agrees at 9 bases. The CDR3 consists of 12 residues. With V trimmed by 8 bases and J by 4 bases, 2 bases remained unmatched. Germline V gives CDR1 LNHDA, CDR2 SQIVND (reference sequence). CDR3 sequence (DNA): TGTGCCAGTCAGGACAGGGGCTATGGCTACACCTTC. The encoded protein is CASQDRGYGYTF.

V usage is TRBV14 and J usage is TRBJ2-4, with no clear D. Deletions cut 2 bases from V and 6 bases from J, with 8 bases between. The length of the CDR3 is 13 residues. CDR1 is SGHDN and CDR2 is FVKESK in the germline V gene. CDR3 in amino acids: CASSQNLRNIQYF. For the CDR3, the DNA is TGTGCCAGCAGCCAAAACCTGAGAAACATTCAGTACTTC.

The chain combines TRBV11-2 with TRBJ2-7, with TRBD2 matching over 7 bases. The J segment lost 2 bases and the V segment lost 1 base, leaving 5 bases of the junction unmatched. This CDR3 region has 15 residues. Germline CDR1 SGHAT, CDR2 FQNNGV. The CDR3 DNA reads as TGTGCCAGCAGCTTAGGGCGGGGGTCGACCTACGAGCAGTACTTC. Translation gives CASSLGRGSTYEQYF.

J is TRBJ2-4 and V is TRBV3-1 (or the pseudogene TRBV3-2); 7 bases agree with TRBD2. The CDR3 covers 13 residues. J gave up 6 bases and V 4 bases, and 3 bases lay outside the gene matches. Germline V gene lookup returns CDR1 LGHDT and CDR2 YNNKEL (reference sequence). This CDR3 is CASSPGLRNIQYF. For the CDR3, the DNA is TGTGCCAGCAGCCCGGGACTACGAAACATTCAGTACTTC.

This clone came up a few times. V usage is TRBV7-8 and J usage is TRBJ1-2; a possible D gene is TRBD1 (6 bases). CDR1 and CDR2 from the germline V gene are SGHVS and FQNEAQ. Trimming stripped 1 base from V and 2 bases from J, with 17 bases between. The CDR3 totals 17 residues. CDR3 protein: CASSLVFRDTRNYGYTF. Here the CDR3 DNA reads TGTGCCAGCAGCTTAGTCTTCCGGGACACAAGAAACTATGGCTACACCTTC. Filled out from reference TRBV7-8 and TRBJ1-2, the complete variable domain reads GAGVSQSPRYKVAKRGQDVALRCDPISGHVSLFWYQQALGQGPEFLTYFQNEAQLDKSGLPSDRFFAERPEGSVSTLKIQRTQQEDSAVYLCASSLVFRDTRNYGYTFGSGTRLTVV.

This chain joins TRBV11-2 and TRBJ2-1; the match to TRBD2 covers 8 bases. The V and J ends lost 7 bases and 0 bases, in that order; junction bases with no gene match: 11. From germline, CDR1 is SGHAT and CDR2 FQNNGV. The CDR3 loop spans 17 amino acids. The CDR3 bases are TGTGCCAGCACCGACTTCGGGGGGGCCTCCTCCTACAATGAGCAGTTCTTC. This translates into CASTDFGGASSYNEQFF.

This clone appeared a single time. The chain carries TRBV7-2 and TRBJ1-5; D perhaps matches TRBD1 (6 bases). The CDR3 runs 14 residues. Germline lookup yields CDR1 SGHTA and CDR2 FQGNSA. V lost 5 bases, J lost 2 bases, and 10 bases lay in between. The CDR3 nucleotides read TGTGCCAGCAGCCAACAGGGCGGCAATCAGCCCCAGCATTTT. Protein sequence: CASSQQGGNQPQHF. Using reference TRBV7-2 and TRBJ1-5 for the parts outside the CDR3, the full variable domain is GAGVSQSPSNKVTEKGKDVELRCDPISGHTALYWYRQSLGQGLEFLIYFQGNSAPDKSGLPSDRFSAERTGGSVSTLTIQRTQQEDSAVYLCASSQQGGNQPQHFGDGTRLSIL.

The genes are TRBV11-3 and TRBJ2-5; D is possibly TRBD2 (7 bases). This CDR3 is 15 amino acids long. Trimming took 7 bases from V and 6 from J, leaving 21 bases between them. CDR1 and CDR2 (germline): SGHNT, YENEEA. The CDR3 DNA reads TGTGCCAGCACCCTTGGGGGCGGGAGCTTGCAGACCCAGTACTTC. Amino acid sequence: CASTLGGGSLQTQYF.